What follows describes a single TCR beta chain. Ages ranged from roughly 18 to 100 years, with residence in more than 20 US areas. Participants reported their clinical history, and cohort assignment relied on those reports. The data stem from a study of blood T cell repertoires in COVID-19. Per the authors' pipeline: Reference gene primer amplification gave nucleated cell count estimates. Measured with immunoSEQ multiplex PCR; TCRdb has only the in-frame clones, and not every one. Clonal size and the V and J genes are those of that table, whereas D and trimming came from the DNA. The sample contains roughly 200,000 clones, 80% to 90% of which appear only once. The CDR3 sequence is 13 residues long. Trimming pared 6 bases from V and 4 bases from J, leaving 10 bases between.

This clonotype originated in a woman aged 35 to 49 with acute COVID-19. Source material: PBMCs or T cells enriched from blood (not recorded which). The chain uses TRBV12-3 or TRBV12-4 and TRBJ1-3, with a weak D call TRBD1 (5 bases). In nucleotides, the CDR3 is TGTGCCAGCAGACCAGGGTACGGAAACACCATATATTTT. It is translated as CASRPGYGNTIYF.